The clone carrying this TCR beta chain was detected only a few times. No antigen is known for it. The sample originates from a study of cytomegalovirus exposure and HLA in healthy donors. Study conclusions and caveats: Later analysis reportedly placed an Asian-associated ancestry cluster below the roughly 680-donor mean in N-insertions. Among TCR beta chains of equal frequency, HLA-associated ones were more clonally expanded in a later analysis. Common viral pathogens (according to a later analysis) appeared linked to several of the most significant clusters.

Healthy bone marrow donors made up the donor group. Primers included in the PCR were 60 Vbeta and 13 Jbeta primers. The assay was immunoSEQ multiplex PCR, and TCRdb's table has in-frame clones only and misses some. The table includes about 160,000 clones, 70% to 85% detected once. Sequenced: PBMCs. The receptor's source is a man aged 50 to 59 in good health and CMV-seropositive.

CDR3 amino acids: CASSVVGGAGDTIYF. The CDR3 DNA reads as TGTGCCAGCAGCGTAGTAGGGGGAGCGGGGGACACCATATATTTT. The chain joins TRBV9 to TRBJ1-3, with a weak D call TRBD1 (6 bases). The CDR3 contains 15 residues. Germline V lookup: CDR1 SGDLS, CDR2 YYNGEE. V shed 0 bases and J shed 8 bases, with 15 bases lying between them.